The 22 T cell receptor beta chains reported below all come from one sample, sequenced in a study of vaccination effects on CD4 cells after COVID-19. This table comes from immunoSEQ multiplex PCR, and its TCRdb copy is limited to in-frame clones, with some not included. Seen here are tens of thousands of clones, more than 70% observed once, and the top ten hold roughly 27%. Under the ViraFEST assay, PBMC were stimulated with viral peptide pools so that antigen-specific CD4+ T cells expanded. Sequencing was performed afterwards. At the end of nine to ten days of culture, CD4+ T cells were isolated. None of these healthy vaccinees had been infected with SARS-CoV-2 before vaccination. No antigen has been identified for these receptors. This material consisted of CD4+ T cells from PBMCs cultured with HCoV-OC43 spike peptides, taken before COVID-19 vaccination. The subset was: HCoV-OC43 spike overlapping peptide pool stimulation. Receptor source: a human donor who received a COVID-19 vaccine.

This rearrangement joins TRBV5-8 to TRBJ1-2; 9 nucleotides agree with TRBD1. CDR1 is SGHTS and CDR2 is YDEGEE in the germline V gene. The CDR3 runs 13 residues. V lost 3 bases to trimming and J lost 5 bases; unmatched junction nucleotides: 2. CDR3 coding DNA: TGTGCCAGCAGCTCGGACAGGGGTTATGGCTACACCTTC. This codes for CASSSDRGYGYTF.

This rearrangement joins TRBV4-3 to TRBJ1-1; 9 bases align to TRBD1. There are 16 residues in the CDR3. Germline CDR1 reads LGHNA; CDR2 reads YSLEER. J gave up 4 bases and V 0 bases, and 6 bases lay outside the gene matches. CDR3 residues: CASSQETGGGSTEAFF. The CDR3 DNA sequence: TGCGCCAGCAGCCAAGAGACAGGGGGAGGATCCACTGAAGCTTTCTTT.

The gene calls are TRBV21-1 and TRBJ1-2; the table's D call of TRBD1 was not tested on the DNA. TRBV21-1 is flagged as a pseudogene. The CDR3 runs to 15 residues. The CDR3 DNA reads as TGTGCCAGCAGCAGAGCCCGAACAGGAAACTATGGCTACACCTTC. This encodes CASSRARTGNYGYTF.

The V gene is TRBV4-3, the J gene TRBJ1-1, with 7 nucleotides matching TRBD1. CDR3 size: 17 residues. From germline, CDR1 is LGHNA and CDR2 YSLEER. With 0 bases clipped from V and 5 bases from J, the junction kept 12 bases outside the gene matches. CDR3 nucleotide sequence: TGCGCCAGCAGCCAAGATCTGGGCACAGGGGCTCGTACTGAAGCTTTCTTT. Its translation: CASSQDLGTGARTEAFF.

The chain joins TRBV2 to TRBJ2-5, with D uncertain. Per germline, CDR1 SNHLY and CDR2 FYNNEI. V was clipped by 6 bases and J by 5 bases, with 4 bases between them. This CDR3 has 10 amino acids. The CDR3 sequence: CASRWETQYF. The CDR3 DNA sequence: TGTGCCAGCAGATGGGAGACCCAGTACTTC.

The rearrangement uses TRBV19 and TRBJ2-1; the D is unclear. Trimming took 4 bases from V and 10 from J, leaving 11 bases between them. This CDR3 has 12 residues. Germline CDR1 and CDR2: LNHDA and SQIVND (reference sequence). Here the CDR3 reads CASSTASREQFF. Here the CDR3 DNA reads TGTGCCAGTAGTACTGCCTCTAGGGAGCAGTTCTTC.

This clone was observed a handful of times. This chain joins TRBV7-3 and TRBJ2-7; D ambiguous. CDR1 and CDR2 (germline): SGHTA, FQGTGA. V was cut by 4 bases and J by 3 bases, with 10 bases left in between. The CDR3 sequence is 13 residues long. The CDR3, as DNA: TGTGCCAGCAGCTCTCTCCCGGGCTACGAGCAGTACTTC. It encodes CASSSLPGYEQYF.

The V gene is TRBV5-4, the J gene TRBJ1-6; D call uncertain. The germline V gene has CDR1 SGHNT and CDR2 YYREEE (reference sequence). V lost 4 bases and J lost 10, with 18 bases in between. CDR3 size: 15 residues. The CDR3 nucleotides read TGTGCCAGCAGCCTCCGGACGGGGTCGGGGTCACCCCTCCACTTT. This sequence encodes CASSLRTGSGSPLHF.

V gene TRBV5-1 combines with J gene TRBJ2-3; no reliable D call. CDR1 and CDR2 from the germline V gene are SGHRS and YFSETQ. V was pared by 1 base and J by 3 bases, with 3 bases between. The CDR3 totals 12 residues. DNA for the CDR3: TGCGCCAGCAGCTTGTCTACAGATACGCAGTATTTT. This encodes CASSLSTDTQYF.

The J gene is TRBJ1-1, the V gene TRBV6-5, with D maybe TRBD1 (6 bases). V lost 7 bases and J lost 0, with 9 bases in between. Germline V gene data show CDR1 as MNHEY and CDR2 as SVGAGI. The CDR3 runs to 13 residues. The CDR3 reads CASKQGLNTEAFF. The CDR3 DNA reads TGTGCCAGCAAGCAGGGGTTGAACACTGAAGCTTTCTTT.

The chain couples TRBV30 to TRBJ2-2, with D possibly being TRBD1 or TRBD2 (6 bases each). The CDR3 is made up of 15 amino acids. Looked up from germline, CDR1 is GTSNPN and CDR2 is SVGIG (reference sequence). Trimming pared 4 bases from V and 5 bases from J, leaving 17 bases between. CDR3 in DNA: TGTGCCTGGAAGAAGGGGGGAGGTTGGACCGGGGAGCTGTTTTTT. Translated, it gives CAWKKGGGWTGELFF.

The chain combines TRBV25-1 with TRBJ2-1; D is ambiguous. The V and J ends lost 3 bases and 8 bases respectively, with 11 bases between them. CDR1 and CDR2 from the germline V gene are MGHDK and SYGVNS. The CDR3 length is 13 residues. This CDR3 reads CASSDPPVHEQFF. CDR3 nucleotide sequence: TGTGCCAGCAGTGACCCCCCTGTCCATGAGCAGTTCTTC.

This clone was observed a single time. The CDR3 DNA reads TGTGCCACCAGTGATTCGGGACAACAGTACCAAGAGACCCAGTACTTC. Residues: CATSDSGQQYQETQYF. The chain recombines TRBV24-1 with TRBJ2-5; tentatively, D is TRBD1 (6 bases). The germline V gene encodes CDR1 KGHDR and CDR2 SFDVKD. The V gene lost 2 bases and the J gene lost 0 bases, with 12 bases spanning the gap. The CDR3 runs 16 residues.

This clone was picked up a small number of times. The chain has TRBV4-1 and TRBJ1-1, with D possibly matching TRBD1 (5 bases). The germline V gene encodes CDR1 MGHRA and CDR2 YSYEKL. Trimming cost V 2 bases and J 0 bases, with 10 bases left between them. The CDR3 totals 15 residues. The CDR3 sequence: CASSQTGYLNTEAFF. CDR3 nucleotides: TGCGCCAGCAGCCAAACAGGTTACCTGAACACTGAAGCTTTCTTT.

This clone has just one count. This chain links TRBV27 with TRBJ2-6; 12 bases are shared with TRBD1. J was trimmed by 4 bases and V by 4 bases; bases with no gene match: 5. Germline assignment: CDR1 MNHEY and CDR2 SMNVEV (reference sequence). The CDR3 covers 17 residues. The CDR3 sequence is CASSSGTGGTGANVLTF. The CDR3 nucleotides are TGTGCCAGCAGTTCCGGGACAGGGGGCACCGGGGCCAACGTCCTGACTTTC.

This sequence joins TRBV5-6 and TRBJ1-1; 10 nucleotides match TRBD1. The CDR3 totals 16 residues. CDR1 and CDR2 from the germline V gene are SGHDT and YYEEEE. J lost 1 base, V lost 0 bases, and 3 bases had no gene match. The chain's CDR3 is CASSLGQGASNTEAFF. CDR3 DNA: TGTGCCAGCAGCTTGGGACAGGGGGCTTCGAACACTGAAGCTTTCTTT.

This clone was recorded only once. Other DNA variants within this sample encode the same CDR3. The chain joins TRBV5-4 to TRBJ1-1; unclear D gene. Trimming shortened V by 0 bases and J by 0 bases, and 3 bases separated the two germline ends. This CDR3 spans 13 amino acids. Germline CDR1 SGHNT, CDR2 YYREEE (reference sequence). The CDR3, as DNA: TGTGCCAGCAGCTTGGGGATGAACACTGAAGCTTTCTTT. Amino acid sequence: CASSLGMNTEAFF.

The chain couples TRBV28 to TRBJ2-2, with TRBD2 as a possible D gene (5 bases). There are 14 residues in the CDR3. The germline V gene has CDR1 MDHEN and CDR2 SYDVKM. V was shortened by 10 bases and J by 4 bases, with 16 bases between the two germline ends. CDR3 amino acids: CATQRSGFTGELFF. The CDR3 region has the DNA TGTGCCACACAACGCAGCGGATTCACCGGGGAGCTGTTTTTT.

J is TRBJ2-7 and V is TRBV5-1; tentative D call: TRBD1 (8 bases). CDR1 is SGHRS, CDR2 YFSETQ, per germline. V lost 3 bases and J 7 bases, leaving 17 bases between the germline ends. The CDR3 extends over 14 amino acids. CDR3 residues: CASSWNRGTMEQYF. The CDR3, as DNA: TGCGCCAGCAGCTGGAACAGGGGGACTATGGAGCAGTACTTC.

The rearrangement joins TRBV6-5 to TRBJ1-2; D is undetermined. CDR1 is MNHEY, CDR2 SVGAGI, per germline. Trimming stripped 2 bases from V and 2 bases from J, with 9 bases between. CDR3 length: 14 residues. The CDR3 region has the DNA TGTGCCAGCAGTTACGGTCCGCTCAACTATGGCTACACCTTC. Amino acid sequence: CASSYGPLNYGYTF.

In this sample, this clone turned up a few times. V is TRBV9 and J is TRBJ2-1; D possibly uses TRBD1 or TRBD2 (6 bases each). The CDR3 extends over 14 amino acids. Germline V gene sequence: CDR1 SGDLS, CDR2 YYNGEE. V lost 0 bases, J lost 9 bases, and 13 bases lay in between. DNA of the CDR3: TGTGCCAGCAGCGTAGGGGGGGCCGGGGTTGAGCAGTTCTTC. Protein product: CASSVGGAGVEQFF.

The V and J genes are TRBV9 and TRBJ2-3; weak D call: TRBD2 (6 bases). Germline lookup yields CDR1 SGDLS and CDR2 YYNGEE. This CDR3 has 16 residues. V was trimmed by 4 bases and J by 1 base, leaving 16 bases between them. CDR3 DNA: TGTGCCAGCAGCCCCCTTGGGCGGGACGGCACAGATACGCAGTATTTT. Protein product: CASSPLGRDGTDTQYF.